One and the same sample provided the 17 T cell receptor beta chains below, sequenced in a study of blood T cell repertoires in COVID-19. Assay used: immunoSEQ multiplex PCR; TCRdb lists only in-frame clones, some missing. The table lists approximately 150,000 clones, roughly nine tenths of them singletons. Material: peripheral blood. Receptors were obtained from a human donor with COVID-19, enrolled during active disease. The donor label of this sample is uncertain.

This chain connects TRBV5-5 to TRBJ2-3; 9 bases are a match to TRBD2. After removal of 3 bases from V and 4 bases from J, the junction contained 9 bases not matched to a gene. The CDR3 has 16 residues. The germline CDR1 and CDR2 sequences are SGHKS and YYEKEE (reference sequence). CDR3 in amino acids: CASSWSQRGVADTQYF. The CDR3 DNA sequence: TGTGCCAGCAGCTGGAGTCAGCGGGGGGTGGCAGATACGCAGTATTTT.

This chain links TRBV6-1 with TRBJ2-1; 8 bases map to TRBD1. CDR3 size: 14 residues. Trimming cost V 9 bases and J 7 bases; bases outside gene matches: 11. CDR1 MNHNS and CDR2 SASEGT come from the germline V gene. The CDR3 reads CASKLDRERNEQFF. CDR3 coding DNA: TGTGCCAGTAAGCTGGACAGGGAGAGGAATGAGCAGTTCTTC.

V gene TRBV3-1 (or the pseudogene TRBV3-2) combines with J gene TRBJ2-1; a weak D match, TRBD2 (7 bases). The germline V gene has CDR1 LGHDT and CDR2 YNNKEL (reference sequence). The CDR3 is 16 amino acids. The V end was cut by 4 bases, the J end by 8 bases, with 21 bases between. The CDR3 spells CASSLDRGAGGYEQFF. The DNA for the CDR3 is TGTGCCAGCAGCCTCGACCGGGGGGCGGGCGGCTATGAGCAGTTCTTC.

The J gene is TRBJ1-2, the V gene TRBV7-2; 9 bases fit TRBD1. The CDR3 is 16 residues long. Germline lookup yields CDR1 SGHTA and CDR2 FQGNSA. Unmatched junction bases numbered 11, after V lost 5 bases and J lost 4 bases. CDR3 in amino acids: CASSLNQDRGGYGYTF. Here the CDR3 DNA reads TGTGCCAGCAGCCTGAACCAGGACAGGGGAGGCTATGGCTACACCTTC.

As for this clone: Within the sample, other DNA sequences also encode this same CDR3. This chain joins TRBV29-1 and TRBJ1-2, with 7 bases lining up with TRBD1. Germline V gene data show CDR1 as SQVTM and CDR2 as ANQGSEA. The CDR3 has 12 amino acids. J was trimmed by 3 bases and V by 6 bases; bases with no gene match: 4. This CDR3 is CSVGGQHYGYTF. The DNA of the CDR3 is TGCAGCGTCGGGGGACAGCACTATGGCTACACCTTC.

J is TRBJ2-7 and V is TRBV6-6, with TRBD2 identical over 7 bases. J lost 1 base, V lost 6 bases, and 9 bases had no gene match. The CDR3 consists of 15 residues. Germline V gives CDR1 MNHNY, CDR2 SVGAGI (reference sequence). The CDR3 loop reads CASSPGGDSSYEQYF. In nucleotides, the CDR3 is TGTGCCAGCAGCCCTGGGGGGGATTCGTCCTACGAGCAGTACTTC.

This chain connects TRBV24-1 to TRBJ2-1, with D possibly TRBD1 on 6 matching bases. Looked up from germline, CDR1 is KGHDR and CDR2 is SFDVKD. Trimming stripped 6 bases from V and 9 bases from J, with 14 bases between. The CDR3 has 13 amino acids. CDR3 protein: CATSTDSAGEQFF. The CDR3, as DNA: TGTGCCACCAGTACGGACAGTGCGGGTGAGCAGTTCTTC.

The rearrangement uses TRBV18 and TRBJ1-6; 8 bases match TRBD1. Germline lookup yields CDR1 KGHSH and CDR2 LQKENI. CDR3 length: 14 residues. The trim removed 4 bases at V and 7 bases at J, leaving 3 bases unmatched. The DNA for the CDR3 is TGTGCCAGCTCACGGACAGGGTCGAATTCACCCCTCCACTTT. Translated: CASSRTGSNSPLHF. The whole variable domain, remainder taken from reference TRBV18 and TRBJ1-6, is NAGVMQNPRHLVRRRGQEARLRCSPMKGHSHVYWYRQLPEEGLKFMVYLQKENIIDESGMPKERFSAEFPKEGPSILRIQQVVRGDSAAYFCASSRTGSNSPLHFGNGTRLTVT.

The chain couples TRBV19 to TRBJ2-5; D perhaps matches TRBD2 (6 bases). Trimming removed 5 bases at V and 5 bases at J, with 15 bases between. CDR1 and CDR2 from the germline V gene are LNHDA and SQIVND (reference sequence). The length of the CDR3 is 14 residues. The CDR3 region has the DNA TGTGCCAGTAGTGAGGGCGGGACGGCGGAGACCCAGTACTTC. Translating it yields CASSEGGTAETQYF. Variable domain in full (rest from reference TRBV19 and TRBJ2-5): DGGITQSPKYLFRKEGQNVTLSCEQNLNHDAMYWYRQDPGQGLRLIYYSQIVNDFQKGDIAEGYSVSREKKESFPLTVTSAQKNPTAFYLCASSEGGTAETQYFGPGTRLLVL.

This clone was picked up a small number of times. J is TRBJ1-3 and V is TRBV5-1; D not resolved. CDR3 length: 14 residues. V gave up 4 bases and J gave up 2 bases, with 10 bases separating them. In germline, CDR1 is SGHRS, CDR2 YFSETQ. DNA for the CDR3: TGCGCCAGCAGCCTCACGACTGCTGGAAACACCATATATTTT. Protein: CASSLTTAGNTIYF.

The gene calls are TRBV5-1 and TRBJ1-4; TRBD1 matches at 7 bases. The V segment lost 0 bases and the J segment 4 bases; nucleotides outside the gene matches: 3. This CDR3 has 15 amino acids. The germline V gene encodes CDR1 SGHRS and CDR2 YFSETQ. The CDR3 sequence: CASSLGDSYNEKLFF. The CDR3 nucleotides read TGCGCCAGCAGCTTGGGGGACAGCTATAATGAAAAACTGTTTTTT.

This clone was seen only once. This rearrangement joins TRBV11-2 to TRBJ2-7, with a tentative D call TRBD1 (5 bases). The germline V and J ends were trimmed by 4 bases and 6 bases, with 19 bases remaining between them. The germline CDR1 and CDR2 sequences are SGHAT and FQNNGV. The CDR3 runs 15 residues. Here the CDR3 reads CASSSRRASQGEQYF. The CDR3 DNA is TGTGCCAGCAGCTCTCGCCGGGCCTCGCAGGGCGAGCAGTACTTC.

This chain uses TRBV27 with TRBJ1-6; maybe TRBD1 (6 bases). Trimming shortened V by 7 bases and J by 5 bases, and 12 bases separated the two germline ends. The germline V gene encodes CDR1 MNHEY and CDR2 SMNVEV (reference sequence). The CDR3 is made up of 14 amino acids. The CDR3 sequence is CASKLSGDNSPLHF. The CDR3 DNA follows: TGTGCCAGCAAACTCTCAGGGGATAATTCACCCCTCCACTTT.

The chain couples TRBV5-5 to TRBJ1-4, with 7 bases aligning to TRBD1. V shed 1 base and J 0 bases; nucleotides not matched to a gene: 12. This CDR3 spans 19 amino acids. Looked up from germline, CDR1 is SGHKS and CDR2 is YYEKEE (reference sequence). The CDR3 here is CASSLTQGIGRATNEKLFF. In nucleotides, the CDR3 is TGTGCCAGCAGCTTGACACAGGGGATAGGGAGAGCAACTAATGAAAAACTGTTTTTT.

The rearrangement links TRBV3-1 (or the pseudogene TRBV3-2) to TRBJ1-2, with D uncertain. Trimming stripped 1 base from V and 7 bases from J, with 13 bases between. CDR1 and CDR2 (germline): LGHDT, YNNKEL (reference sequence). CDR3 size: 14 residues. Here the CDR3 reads CASSQGLAPGGYTF. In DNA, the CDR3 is TGTGCCAGCAGCCAAGGCCTGGCTCCGGGTGGCTACACCTTC.

As DNA, the CDR3 is TGTGCCAGCAGCCGCCGCGGGGGGTCAGATACGCAGTATTTT. This sequence encodes CASSRRGGSDTQYF. The chain is built from TRBV11-2 and TRBJ2-3; 8 bases fit TRBD2. This CDR3 is built from 14 residues. Trimming cost V 5 bases and J 4 bases; bases outside gene matches: 5. Germline V CDR1 and CDR2: SGHAT, FQNNGV. Looking up the rest from reference TRBV11-2 and TRBJ2-3 gives the full variable domain: EAGVAQSPRYKIIEKRQSVAFWCNPISGHATLYWYQQILGQGPKLLIQFQNNGVVDDSQLPKDRFSAERLKGVDSTLKIQPAKLEDSAVYLCASSRRGGSDTQYFGPGTRLTVL.

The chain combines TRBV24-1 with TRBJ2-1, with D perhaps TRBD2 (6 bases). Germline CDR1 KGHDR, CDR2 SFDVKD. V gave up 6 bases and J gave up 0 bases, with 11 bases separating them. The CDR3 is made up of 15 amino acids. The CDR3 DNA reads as TGTGCCACCAGTTCGGCTAGCGACTCCTACAATGAGCAGTTCTTC. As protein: CATSSASDSYNEQFF.